This T cell receptor beta chain was observed in a study of stem cell transplantation in POMP-related autoinflammatory disease. Data came from immunoSEQ multiplex PCR; TCRdb stores just in-frame clones and leaves some out. The repertoire consists of some 1,100 clones, with less than 75% occurring once and the leading ten covering about 61%. This clone is judged large (0.1 to 1%). This clonotype was sampled from a human donor in good health. The sequenced sample consisted of CD8+ T cells from PBMCs.

CDR3 DNA sequence: TGTGCCAGCATGGACAGCTACAATGAGCAGTTCTTC. Protein: CASMDSYNEQFF. V is TRBV27 and J is TRBJ2-1, with D maybe TRBD1 (6 bases). Trimming took 7 bases from V and 3 from J, leaving 7 bases between them. This CDR3 comprises 12 residues. The germline CDR1 and CDR2 sequences are MNHEY and SMNVEV (reference sequence).